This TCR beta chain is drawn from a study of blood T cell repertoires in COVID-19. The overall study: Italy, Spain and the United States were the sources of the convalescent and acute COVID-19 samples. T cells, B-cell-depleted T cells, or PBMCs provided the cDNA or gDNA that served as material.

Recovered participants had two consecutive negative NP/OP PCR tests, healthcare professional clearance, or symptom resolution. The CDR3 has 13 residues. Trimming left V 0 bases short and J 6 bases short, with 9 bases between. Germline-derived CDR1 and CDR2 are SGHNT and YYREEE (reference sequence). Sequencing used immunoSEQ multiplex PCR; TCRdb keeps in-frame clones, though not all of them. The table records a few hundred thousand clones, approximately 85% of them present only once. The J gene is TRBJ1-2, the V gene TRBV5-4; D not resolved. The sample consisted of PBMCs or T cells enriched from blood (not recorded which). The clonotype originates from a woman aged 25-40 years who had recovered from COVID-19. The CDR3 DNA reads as TGTGCCAGCAGCTTGGCATGGGGAGATGGCTACACCTTC. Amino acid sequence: CASSLAWGDGYTF.